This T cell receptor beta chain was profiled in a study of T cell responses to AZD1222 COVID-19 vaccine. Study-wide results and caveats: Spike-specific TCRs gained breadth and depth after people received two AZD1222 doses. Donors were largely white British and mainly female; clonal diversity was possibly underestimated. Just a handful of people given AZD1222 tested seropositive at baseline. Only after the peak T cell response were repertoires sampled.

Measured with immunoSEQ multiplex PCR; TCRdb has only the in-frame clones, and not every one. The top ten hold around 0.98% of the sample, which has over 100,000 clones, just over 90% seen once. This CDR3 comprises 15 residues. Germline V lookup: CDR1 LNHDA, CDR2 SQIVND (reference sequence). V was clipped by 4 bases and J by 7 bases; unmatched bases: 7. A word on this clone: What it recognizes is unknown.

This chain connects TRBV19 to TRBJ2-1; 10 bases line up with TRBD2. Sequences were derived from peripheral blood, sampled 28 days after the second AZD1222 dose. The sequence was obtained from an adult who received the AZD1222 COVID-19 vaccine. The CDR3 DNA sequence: TGTGCCAGTAGTACCAGCGGGAGGGTTGGGAATGAGCAGTTCTTC. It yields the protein CASSTSGRVGNEQFF. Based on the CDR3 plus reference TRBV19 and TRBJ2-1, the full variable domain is DGGITQSPKYLFRKEGQNVTLSCEQNLNHDAMYWYRQDPGQGLRLIYYSQIVNDFQKGDIAEGYSVSREKKESFPLTVTSAQKNPTAFYLCASSTSGRVGNEQFFGPGTRLTVL.